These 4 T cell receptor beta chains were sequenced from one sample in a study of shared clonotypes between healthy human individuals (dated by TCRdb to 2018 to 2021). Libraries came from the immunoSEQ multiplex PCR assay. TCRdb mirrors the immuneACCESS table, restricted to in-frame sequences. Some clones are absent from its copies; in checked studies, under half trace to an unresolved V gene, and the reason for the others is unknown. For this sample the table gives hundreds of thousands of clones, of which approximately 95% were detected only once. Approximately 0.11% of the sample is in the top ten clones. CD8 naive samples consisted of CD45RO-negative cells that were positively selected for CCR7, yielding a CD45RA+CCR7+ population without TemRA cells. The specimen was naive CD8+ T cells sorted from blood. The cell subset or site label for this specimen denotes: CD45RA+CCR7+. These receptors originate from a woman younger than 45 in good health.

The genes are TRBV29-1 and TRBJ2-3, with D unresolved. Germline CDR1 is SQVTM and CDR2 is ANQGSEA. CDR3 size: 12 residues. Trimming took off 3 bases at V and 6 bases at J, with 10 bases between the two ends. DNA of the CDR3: TGCAGCGTTGAGGATGGTGTCGATACGCAGTATTTT. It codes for CSVEDGVDTQYF.

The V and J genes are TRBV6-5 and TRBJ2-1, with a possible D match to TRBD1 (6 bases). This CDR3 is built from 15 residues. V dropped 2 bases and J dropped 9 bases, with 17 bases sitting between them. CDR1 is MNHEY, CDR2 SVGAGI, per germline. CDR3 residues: CASSYGGEAWSEQFF. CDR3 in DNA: TGTGCCAGCAGTTACGGGGGCGAAGCCTGGAGTGAGCAGTTCTTC.

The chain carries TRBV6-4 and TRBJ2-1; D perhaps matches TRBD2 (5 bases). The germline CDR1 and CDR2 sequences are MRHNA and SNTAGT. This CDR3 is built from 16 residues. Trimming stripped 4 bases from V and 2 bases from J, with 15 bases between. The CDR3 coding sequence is TGTGCCAGCAGTGCCATCCCCGGGGATACCTACAATGAGCAGTTCTTC. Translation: CASSAIPGDTYNEQFF.

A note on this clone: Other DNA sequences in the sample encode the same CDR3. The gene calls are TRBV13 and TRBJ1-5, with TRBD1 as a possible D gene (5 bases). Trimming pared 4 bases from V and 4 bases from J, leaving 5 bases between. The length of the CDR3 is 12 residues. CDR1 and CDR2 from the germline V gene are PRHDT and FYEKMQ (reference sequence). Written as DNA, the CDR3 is TGTGCCAGCAGCTCAGGGAATCAGCCCCAGCATTTT. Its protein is CASSSGNQPQHF.